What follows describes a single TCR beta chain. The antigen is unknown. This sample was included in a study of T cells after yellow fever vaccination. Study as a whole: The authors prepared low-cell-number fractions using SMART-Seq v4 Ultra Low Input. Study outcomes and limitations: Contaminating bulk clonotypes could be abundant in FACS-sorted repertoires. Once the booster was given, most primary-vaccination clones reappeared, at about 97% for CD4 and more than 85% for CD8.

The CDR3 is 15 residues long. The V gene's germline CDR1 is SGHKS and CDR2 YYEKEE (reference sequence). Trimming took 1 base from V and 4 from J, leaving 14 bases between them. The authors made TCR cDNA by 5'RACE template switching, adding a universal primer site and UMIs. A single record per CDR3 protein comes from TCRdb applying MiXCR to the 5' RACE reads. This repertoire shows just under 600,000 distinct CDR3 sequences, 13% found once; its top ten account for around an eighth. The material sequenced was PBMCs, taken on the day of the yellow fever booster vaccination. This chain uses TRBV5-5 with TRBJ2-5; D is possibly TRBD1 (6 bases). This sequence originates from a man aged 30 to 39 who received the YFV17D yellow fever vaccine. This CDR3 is CASSLSEGVGETQYF. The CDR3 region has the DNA TGTGCCAGCAGCTTGTCTGAGGGGGTCGGAGAGACCCAGTACTTC. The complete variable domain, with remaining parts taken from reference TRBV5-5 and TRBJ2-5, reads DAGVTQSPTHLIKTRGQQVTLRCSPISGHKSVSWYQQVLGQGPQFIFQYYEKEERGRGNFPDRFSARQFPNYSSELNVNALLLGDSALYLCASSLSEGVGETQYFGPGTRLLVL.